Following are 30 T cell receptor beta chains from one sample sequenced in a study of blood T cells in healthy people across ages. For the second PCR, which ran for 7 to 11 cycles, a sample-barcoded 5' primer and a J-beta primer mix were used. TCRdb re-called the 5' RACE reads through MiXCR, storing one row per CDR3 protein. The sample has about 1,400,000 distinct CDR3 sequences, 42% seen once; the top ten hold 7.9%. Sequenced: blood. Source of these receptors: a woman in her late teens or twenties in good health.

The CDR3 spells CASSMWREGGEQYF. The CDR3 coding sequence is TGTGCCAGCAGCATGTGGCGGGAGGGCGGCGAGCAGTACTTC. The chain has TRBV11-2 and TRBJ2-5, with TRBD2 identical over 9 bases. TRBJ2-7 explains the end of the DNA better; the J call may be wrong. Germline V CDR1 and CDR2: SGHAT, FQNNGV. The CDR3 is made up of 14 amino acids.

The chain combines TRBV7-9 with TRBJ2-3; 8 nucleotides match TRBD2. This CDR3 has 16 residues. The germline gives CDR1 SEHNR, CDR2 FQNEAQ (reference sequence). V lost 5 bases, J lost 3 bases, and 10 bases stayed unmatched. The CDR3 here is CASSPATRGETDTQYF. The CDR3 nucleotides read TGTGCCAGCAGCCCCGCGACGCGGGGGGAGACAGATACGCAGTATTTT.

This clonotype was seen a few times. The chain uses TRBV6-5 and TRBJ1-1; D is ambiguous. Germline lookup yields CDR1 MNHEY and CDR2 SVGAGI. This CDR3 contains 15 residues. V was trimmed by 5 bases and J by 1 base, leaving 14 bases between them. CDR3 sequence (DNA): TGTGCCAGCAGTCCGGACGAGTCCGGGAACACTGAAGCTTTCTTT. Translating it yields CASSPDESGNTEAFF.

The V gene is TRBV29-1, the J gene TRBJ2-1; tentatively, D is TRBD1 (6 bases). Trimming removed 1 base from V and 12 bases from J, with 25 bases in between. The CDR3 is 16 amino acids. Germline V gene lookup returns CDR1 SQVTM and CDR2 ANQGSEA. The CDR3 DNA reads TGCAGCGTTGAAGTGACCACAGGGTTTGGTACAGATACGCAGTTCTTC. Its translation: CSVEVTTGFGTDTQFF.

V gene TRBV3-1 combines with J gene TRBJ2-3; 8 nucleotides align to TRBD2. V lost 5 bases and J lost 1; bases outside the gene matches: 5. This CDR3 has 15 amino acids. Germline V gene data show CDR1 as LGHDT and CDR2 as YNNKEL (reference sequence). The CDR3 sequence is CASSARGGGTDTQYF. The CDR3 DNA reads TGTGCCAGCAGCGCTCGGGGGGGCGGCACAGATACGCAGTATTTT.

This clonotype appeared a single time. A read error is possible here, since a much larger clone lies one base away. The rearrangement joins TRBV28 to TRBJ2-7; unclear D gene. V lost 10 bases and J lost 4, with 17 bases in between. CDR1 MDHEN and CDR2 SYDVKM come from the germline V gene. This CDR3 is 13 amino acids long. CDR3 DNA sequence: TGTGCCACATCTGTGGGTGTGAGGTACGAGCAGTACTTC. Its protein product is CATSVGVRYEQYF.

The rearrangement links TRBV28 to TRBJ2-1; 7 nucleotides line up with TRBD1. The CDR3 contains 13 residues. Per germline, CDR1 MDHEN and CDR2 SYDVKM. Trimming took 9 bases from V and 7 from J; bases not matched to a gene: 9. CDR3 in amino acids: CASYDLQGNEQFF. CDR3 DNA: TGTGCCAGTTACGATCTACAGGGGAATGAGCAGTTCTTC.

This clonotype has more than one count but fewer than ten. CDR3 region: CASSLASSDRGLNGYTF. The DNA for the CDR3 is TGTGCCAGCAGCTTAGCGAGTTCGGACAGGGGGCTGAATGGCTACACCTTC. This sequence joins TRBV7-8 and TRBJ1-2, with 11 bases fitting TRBD1. V lost 0 bases, J lost 6 bases, and 9 bases stayed unmatched. The CDR3 covers 17 residues. Germline CDR1 reads SGHVS; CDR2 reads FQNEAQ.

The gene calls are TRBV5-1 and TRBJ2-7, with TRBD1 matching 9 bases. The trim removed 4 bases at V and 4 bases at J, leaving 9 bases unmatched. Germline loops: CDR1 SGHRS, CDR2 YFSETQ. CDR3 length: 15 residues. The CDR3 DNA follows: TGCGCCAGCAGCCGGACGGGACAGGGTTCTTACGAGCAGTACTTC. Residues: CASSRTGQGSYEQYF.

CDR3 DNA: TGCAGTGCTAGTGGCAGGGTCGGAGAGACCCAGTACTTC. As protein: CSASGRVGETQYF. The rearrangement uses TRBV20-1 and TRBJ2-5, with D maybe TRBD1 (5 bases). This CDR3 spans 13 amino acids. Germline CDR1 is DFQATT and CDR2 is SNEGSKA (reference sequence). Trimming left V 3 bases short and J 4 bases short, with 12 bases between.

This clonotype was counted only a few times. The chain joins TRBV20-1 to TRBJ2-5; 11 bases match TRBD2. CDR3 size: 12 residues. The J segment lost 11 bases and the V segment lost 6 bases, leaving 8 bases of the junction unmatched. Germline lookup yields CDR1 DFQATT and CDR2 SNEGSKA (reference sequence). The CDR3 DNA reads TGCAGTGCCGGGACTAGCGGCCCGGGGCAGTACTTC. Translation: CSAGTSGPGQYF.

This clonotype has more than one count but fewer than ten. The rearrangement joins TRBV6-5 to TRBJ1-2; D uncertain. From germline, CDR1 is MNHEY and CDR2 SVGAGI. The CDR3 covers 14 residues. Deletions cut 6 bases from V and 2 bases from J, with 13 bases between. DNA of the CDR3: TGTGCCAGCAGCCGCGGGGTACTCAACTATGGCTACACCTTC. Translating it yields CASSRGVLNYGYTF.

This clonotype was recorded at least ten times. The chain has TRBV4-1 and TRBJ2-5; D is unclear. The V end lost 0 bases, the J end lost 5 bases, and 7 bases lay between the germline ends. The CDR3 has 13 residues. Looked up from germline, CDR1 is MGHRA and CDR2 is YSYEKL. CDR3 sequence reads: CASSQELYETQYF. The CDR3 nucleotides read TGCGCCAGCAGCCAAGAGCTTTATGAGACCCAGTACTTC.

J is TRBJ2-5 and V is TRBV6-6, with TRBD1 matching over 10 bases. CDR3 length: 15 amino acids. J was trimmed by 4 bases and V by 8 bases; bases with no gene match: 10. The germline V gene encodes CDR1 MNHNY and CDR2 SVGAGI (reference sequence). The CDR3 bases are TGTGCCAGCCTTGAGAGGGACAGGGGATCAGAGACCCAGTACTTC. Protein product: CASLERDRGSETQYF.

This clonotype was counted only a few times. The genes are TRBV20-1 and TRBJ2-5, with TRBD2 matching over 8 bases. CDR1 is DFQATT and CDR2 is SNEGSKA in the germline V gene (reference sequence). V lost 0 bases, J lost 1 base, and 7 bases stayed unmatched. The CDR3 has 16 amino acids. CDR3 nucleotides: TGCAGTGCTAGAGATGAACTAGCGGTAGTCCAAGAGACCCAGTACTTC. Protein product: CSARDELAVVQETQYF.

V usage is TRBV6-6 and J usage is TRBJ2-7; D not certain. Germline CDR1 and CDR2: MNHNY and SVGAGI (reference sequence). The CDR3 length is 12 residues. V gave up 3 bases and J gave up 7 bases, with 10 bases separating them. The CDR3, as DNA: TGTGCCAGCAGTTATCTCACCAATGAGCAGTACTTC. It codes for CASSYLTNEQYF.

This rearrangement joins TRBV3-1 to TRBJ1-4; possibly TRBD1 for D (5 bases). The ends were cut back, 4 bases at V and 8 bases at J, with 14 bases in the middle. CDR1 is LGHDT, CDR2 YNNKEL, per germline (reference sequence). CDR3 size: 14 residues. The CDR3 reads CASSPRDASEKLFF. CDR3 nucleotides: TGTGCCAGCAGCCCCCGGGACGCATCGGAAAAACTGTTTTTT.

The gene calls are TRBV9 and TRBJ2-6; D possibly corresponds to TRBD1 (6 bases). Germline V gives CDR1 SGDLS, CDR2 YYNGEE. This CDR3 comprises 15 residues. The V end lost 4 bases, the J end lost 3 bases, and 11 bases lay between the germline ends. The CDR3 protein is CASSIRTVGANVLTF. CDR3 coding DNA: TGTGCCAGCAGCATCCGGACAGTTGGGGCCAACGTCCTGACTTTC.

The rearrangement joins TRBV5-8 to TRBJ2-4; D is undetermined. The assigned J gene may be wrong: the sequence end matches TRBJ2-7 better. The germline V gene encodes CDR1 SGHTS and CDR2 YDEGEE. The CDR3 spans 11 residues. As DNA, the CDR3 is TGTGCCAGCAGCCAGAACATCGAGCAGTACTTC. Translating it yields CASSQNIEQYF.

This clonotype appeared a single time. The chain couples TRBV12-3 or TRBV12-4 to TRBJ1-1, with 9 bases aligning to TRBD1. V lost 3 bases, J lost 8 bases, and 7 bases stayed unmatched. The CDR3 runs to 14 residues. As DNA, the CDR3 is TGTGCCAGCAGTTTTGGGGACAGGGTATCCGAAGCTTTCTTT. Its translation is CASSFGDRVSEAFF.

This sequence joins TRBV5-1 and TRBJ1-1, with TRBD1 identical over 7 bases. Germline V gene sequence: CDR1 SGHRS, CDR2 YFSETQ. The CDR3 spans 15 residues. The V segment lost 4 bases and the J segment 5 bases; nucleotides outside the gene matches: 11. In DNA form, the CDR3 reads TGCGCCAGCAGCCTACAGGGGTCCCTGGAGACTGAAGCTTTCTTT. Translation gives CASSLQGSLETEAFF.

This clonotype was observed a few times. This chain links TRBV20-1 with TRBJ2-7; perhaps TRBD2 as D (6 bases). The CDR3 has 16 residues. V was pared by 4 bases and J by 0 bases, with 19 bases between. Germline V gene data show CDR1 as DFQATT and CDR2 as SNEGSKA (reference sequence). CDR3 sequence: CSATIGGGKHSYEQYF. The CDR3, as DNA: TGCAGTGCTACCATAGGTGGAGGGAAACACTCCTACGAGCAGTACTTC.

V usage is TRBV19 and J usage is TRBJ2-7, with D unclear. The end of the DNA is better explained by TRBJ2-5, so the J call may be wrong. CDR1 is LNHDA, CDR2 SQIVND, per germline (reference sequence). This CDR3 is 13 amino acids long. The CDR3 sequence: CASSHHSRETQYF. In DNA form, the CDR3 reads TGTGCCAGTAGTCATCACTCCCGGGAGACCCAGTACTTC.

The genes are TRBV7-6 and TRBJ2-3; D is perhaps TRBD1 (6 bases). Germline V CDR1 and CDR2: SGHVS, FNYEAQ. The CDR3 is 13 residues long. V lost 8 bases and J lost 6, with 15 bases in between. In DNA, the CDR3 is TGTGCCAGCGGTACGAACAGGGCTGATACGCAGTATTTT. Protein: CASGTNRADTQYF.

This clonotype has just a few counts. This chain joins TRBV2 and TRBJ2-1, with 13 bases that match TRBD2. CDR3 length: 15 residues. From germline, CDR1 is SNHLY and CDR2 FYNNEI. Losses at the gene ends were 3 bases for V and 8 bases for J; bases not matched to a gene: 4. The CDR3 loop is CASSDWTSGSYEQFF. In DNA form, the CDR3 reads TGTGCCAGCAGTGACTGGACTAGCGGGAGCTATGAGCAGTTCTTC.

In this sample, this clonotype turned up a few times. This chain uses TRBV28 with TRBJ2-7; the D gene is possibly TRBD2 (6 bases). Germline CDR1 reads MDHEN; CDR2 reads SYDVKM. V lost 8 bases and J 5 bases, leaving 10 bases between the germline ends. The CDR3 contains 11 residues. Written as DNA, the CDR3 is TGTGCCAGCGGAGGGGTGGACGAGCAGTACTTC. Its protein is CASGGVDEQYF.

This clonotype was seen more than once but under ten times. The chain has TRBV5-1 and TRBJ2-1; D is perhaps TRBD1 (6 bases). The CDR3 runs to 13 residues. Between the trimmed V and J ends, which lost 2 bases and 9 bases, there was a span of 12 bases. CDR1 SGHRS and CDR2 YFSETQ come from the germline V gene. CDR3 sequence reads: CASSFMAGVEQFF. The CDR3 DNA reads TGCGCCAGCAGCTTTATGGCAGGGGTTGAGCAGTTCTTC.

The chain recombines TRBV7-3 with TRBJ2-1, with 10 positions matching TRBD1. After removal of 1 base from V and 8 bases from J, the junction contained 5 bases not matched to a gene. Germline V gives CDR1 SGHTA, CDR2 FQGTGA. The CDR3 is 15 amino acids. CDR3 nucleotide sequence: TGTGCCAGCAGCTTAATGGGACAGGGGATGGATGAGCAGTTCTTC. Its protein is CASSLMGQGMDEQFF.

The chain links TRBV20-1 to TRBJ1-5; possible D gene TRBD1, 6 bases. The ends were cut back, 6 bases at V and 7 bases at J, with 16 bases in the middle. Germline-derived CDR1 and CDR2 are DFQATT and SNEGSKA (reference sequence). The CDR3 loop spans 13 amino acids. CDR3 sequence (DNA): TGCAGTGCCACCAGGGGAATAGGGCAGCCCCAGCATTTT. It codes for CSATRGIGQPQHF.

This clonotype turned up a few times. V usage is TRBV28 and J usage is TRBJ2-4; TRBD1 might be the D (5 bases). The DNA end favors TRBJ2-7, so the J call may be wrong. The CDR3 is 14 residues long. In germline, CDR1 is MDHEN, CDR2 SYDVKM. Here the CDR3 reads CASRKGAAIYEQYF. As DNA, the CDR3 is TGTGCCAGTCGTAAAGGGGCAGCGATCTACGAGCAGTACTTC.